Following are 21 T cell receptor beta chains from one sample sequenced in a study of blood T cell repertoires in COVID-19. This table comes from immunoSEQ multiplex PCR, and its TCRdb copy is limited to in-frame clones, with some not included. Counted here are 90,000 or so clones, 75% to 90% occurring once; the ten biggest clones make up less than 9%. The source material was peripheral blood. The receptors were gathered from a man aged 55 to 70 with acute or convalescent COVID-19.

The chain links TRBV19 to TRBJ1-1; D ambiguous. In germline, CDR1 is LNHDA, CDR2 SQIVND (reference sequence). The V gene lost 0 bases and the J gene lost 1 base, with 6 bases spanning the gap. This CDR3 spans 14 amino acids. The CDR3 DNA reads TGTGCCAGTAGTATAGATCACGGGAACACTGAAGCTTTCTTT. Residues: CASSIDHGNTEAFF. Combining the CDR3 with reference TRBV19 and TRBJ1-1 gives the whole variable domain DGGITQSPKYLFRKEGQNVTLSCEQNLNHDAMYWYRQDPGQGLRLIYYSQIVNDFQKGDIAEGYSVSREKKESFPLTVTSAQKNPTAFYLCASSIDHGNTEAFFGQGTRLTVV.

The CDR3 DNA sequence: TGTGCCAGCAGTTACTCGCCAGGGACAGAAGCTTTCTTT. Translated, it gives CASSYSPGTEAFF. The V and J genes are TRBV6-2 or TRBV6-3 and TRBJ1-1; maybe TRBD1 (6 bases). V was cut by 0 bases and J by 8 bases, with 10 bases left in between. The CDR3 consists of 13 residues. The germline V gene has CDR1 MNHEY and CDR2 SVGEGT.

The V and J genes are TRBV7-9 and TRBJ1-1; no firm D call. The germline V and J ends were trimmed by 1 base and 7 bases, with 10 bases remaining between them. The germline V gene has CDR1 SEHNR and CDR2 FQNEAQ (reference sequence). The length of the CDR3 is 13 residues. The chain's CDR3 is CASSLEVHGEAFF. CDR3 DNA sequence: TGTGCCAGCAGCTTAGAAGTGCACGGTGAAGCTTTCTTT.

The rearrangement uses TRBV19 and TRBJ1-2; D not certain. This CDR3 is 15 amino acids long. Germline CDR1 is LNHDA and CDR2 is SQIVND (reference sequence). V lost 6 bases and J lost 6, with 20 bases in between. The CDR3 DNA is TGTGCCAGTAGCGGCGGCGGGGTCGGTATAGATGGCTACACCTTC. Translation: CASSGGGVGIDGYTF.

J is TRBJ2-6 and V is TRBV19, with TRBD2 matching 7 bases. V lost 8 bases and J lost 0; bases outside the gene matches: 7. The CDR3 extends over 16 amino acids. The germline gives CDR1 LNHDA, CDR2 SQIVND (reference sequence). The CDR3 loop is CASGTIRFSGANVLTF. Here the CDR3 DNA reads TGTGCCAGTGGGACTATCAGGTTCTCTGGGGCCAACGTCCTGACTTTC.

The chain is built from TRBV5-1 and TRBJ1-1; D is unclear. The CDR3 consists of 14 residues. Trimming removed 1 base at V and 0 bases at J, with 7 bases between. CDR1 SGHRS and CDR2 YFSETQ come from the germline V gene. CDR3 amino acids: CASSLSGMNTEAFF. CDR3 nucleotides: TGCGCCAGCAGCTTGTCAGGAATGAACACTGAAGCTTTCTTT.

The rearrangement uses TRBV24-1 and TRBJ2-1, with 8 nucleotides matching TRBD1. The CDR3 is 16 residues long. Germline assignment: CDR1 KGHDR and CDR2 SFDVKD. The junction had 7 bases not matched to a gene; V was cut back by 2 bases and J by 5 bases. CDR3 residues: CATSDSRTGPNNEQFF. The CDR3 DNA is TGTGCCACCAGTGATTCCCGGACAGGGCCAAACAATGAGCAGTTCTTC.

The gene calls are TRBV9 and TRBJ2-1; TRBD2 matches at 9 bases. V lost 0 bases and J lost 9; bases outside the gene matches: 10. From germline, CDR1 is SGDLS and CDR2 YYNGEE. CDR3 length: 16 residues. CDR3 loop: CASSVVGTSRNSEQFF. CDR3 DNA: TGTGCCAGCAGCGTAGTGGGGACTAGCAGGAATAGTGAGCAGTTCTTC.

J is TRBJ2-2 and V is TRBV5-1; TRBD2 matches 8 bases. The CDR3 has 18 residues. Trimming at V came to 0 bases and at J to 2 bases, leaving 9 bases not matched to a gene. Germline lookup yields CDR1 SGHRS and CDR2 YFSETQ. CDR3 sequence reads: CASSLVPRTSFNTGELFF. The CDR3 DNA reads TGCGCCAGCAGCTTGGTGCCCCGGACTAGCTTTAACACCGGGGAGCTGTTTTTT. Based on the CDR3 plus reference TRBV5-1 and TRBJ2-2, the full variable domain is KAGVTQTPRYLIKTRGQQVTLSCSPISGHRSVSWYQQTPGQGLQFLFEYFSETQRNKGNFPGRFSGRQFSNSRSEMNVSTLELGDSALYLCASSLVPRTSFNTGELFFGEGSRLTVL.

The chain recombines TRBV7-2 with TRBJ1-1, with a weak D call TRBD1 (6 bases). CDR1 and CDR2 from the germline V gene are SGHTA and FQGNSA. The CDR3 runs to 13 residues. V was pared by 2 bases and J by 13 bases, with 17 bases between. The CDR3: CASSLSGAPNGFF. The CDR3 DNA reads as TGTGCCAGCAGCTTATCAGGGGCCCCGAATGGTTTCTTT.

The V gene is TRBV30, the J gene TRBJ2-4; 7 nucleotides line up with TRBD2. CDR3 length: 13 residues. The V segment lost 3 bases and the J segment 5 bases; nucleotides outside the gene matches: 4. Looked up from germline, CDR1 is GTSNPN and CDR2 is SVGIG (reference sequence). CDR3 sequence reads: CAWRRGRENIQYF. CDR3 sequence (DNA): TGTGCCTGGAGGCGGGGGAGGGAAAACATTCAGTACTTC.

The rearrangement links TRBV5-1 to TRBJ1-2; 8 bases line up with TRBD1. The CDR3 runs 16 residues. V trimming: 0 bases; J trimming: 2 bases; junction bases outside the gene matches: 6. Per germline, CDR1 SGHRS and CDR2 YFSETQ. CDR3 nucleotides: TGCGCCAGCAGCTTGGTGATGACAGGGGTGAACTATGGCTACACCTTC. Its translation is CASSLVMTGVNYGYTF.

This clone was found many times. The CDR3 DNA follows: TGTGCCAGCAGTGACTCGCAGGGGGCGCATGATAGCAATCAGCCCCAGCATTTT. Encoded protein: CASSDSQGAHDSNQPQHF. This chain links TRBV6-4 with TRBJ1-5; the match to TRBD1 covers 8 bases. CDR3 length: 18 amino acids. V lost 0 bases, J lost 0 bases, and 7 bases stayed unmatched. The germline V gene has CDR1 MRHNA and CDR2 SNTAGT.

This rearrangement joins TRBV5-5 to TRBJ1-4; 8 bases are shared with TRBD1. This CDR3 contains 15 residues. V dropped 4 bases and J dropped 8; count of bases not matched to a gene: 10. Germline CDR1 reads SGHKS; CDR2 reads YYEKEE (reference sequence). CDR3 bases: TGTGCCAGCAGCGCGAGACAGGGGCCAGGGGAAAAACTGTTTTTT. Amino acids: CASSARQGPGEKLFF.

The V gene is TRBV7-9, the J gene TRBJ1-3, with TRBD1 as a possible D gene (6 bases). The V and J ends lost 7 bases and 2 bases respectively, with 18 bases between them. This CDR3 comprises 16 residues. CDR1 is SEHNR, CDR2 FQNEAQ, per germline (reference sequence). The CDR3: CASTPPAQGTGNTIYF. The CDR3 DNA reads TGTGCCAGCACCCCCCCAGCCCAGGGGACTGGAAACACCATATATTTT.

The chain uses TRBV13 and TRBJ2-3, with 12 nucleotides matching TRBD2. This CDR3 spans 19 amino acids. Germline V gives CDR1 PRHDT, CDR2 FYEKMQ (reference sequence). V gave up 1 base and J gave up 1 base; unmatched junction bases: 9. CDR3 nucleotides: TGTGCCAGCAGCTTAGATCTCCTAGCGGGGGGGCCAGGCACAGATACGCAGTATTTT. Residues: CASSLDLLAGGPGTDTQYF.

This clone has a handful of counts. The rearrangement links TRBV5-4 to TRBJ2-5; 12 bases are shared with TRBD1. The germline CDR1 and CDR2 sequences are SGHNT and YYREEE (reference sequence). The V gene end was trimmed by 4 bases and the J gene end by 4 bases; junction bases not matched to a gene: 8. The CDR3 is made up of 16 amino acids. The CDR3 here is CASSPSGDRGLETQYF. The CDR3 DNA reads TGTGCCAGCAGCCCATCAGGGGACAGGGGGCTAGAGACCCAGTACTTC.

This CDR3 reads CALLGRERGTDTQYF. CDR3 sequence (DNA): TGTGCCCTCCTTGGGCGGGAAAGGGGCACAGATACGCAGTATTTT. The rearrangement joins TRBV6-6 to TRBJ2-3; D might be TRBD2 (6 bases). The CDR3 consists of 15 residues. Germline V lookup: CDR1 MNHNY, CDR2 SVGAGI (reference sequence). V was pared by 11 bases and J by 1 base, with 19 bases between.

The V gene is TRBV3-1 (or the pseudogene TRBV3-2), the J gene TRBJ1-2; TRBD1 might be the D (5 bases). Germline V gives CDR1 LGHDT, CDR2 YNNKEL (reference sequence). Trimming removed 0 bases at V and 8 bases at J, with 16 bases between. The CDR3 runs 15 residues. The CDR3 loop is CASSQDWQGEFGYTF. CDR3 sequence (DNA): TGTGCCAGCAGCCAAGATTGGCAGGGCGAATTCGGCTACACCTTC.

This clone was observed a handful of times. The chain is built from TRBV9 and TRBJ1-1; no firm D call. The V gene lost 4 bases and the J gene lost 0 bases, with 13 bases spanning the gap. Germline CDR1 is SGDLS and CDR2 is YYNGEE. The CDR3 length is 15 residues. The CDR3 loop is CASSTSGRMNTEAFF. The DNA for the CDR3 is TGTGCCAGCAGCACATCGGGTCGGATGAACACTGAAGCTTTCTTT.

The chain couples TRBV5-4 to TRBJ2-2; D perhaps matches TRBD2 (6 bases). This CDR3 comprises 16 residues. Per germline, CDR1 SGHNT and CDR2 YYREEE (reference sequence). Between the trimmed V and J ends, which lost 0 bases and 0 bases, there was a span of 9 bases. CDR3 residues: CASSLGTTPNTGELFF. As DNA, the CDR3 is TGTGCCAGCAGCTTGGGGACTACTCCGAACACCGGGGAGCTGTTTTTT.